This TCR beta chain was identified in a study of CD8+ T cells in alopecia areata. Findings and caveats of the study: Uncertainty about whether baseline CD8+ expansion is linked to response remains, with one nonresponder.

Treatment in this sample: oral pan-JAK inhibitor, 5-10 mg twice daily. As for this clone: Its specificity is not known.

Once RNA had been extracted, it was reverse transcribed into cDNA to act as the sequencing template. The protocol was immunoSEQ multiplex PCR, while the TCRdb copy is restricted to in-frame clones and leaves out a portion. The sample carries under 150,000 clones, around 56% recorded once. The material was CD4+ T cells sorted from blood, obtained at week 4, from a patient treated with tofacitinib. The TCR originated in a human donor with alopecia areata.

CDR3 DNA sequence: TGTGCCAGCAGCCCCCGACACCCCGCCGATGGCTACACCTTC. Its protein is CASSPRHPADGYTF. V is TRBV7-3 and J is TRBJ1-2, with D unclear. The germline V gene has CDR1 SGHTA and CDR2 FQGTGA. The CDR3 is made up of 14 amino acids. The V and J ends lost 5 bases and 6 bases respectively, with 16 bases between them.